This T cell receptor beta chain was sequenced for a study of cytomegalovirus exposure and HLA in healthy donors. Study at large: Out of fewer than 400 genotyped donors, about 80% belonged to the Caucasian-associated ancestry cluster. Whole-study findings and limits: Listed as cytomegalovirus-associated were 150 to 200 TCR beta chains.

The PCR contained 60 Vbeta and 13 Jbeta primers. TCRdb's copy holds only in-frame clones and misses some; the assay was immunoSEQ multiplex PCR. The sample has about 97,000 clones, roughly 70% seen once. Between the trimmed V and J ends, which lost 5 bases and 8 bases, there was a span of 13 bases. The CDR3 runs to 13 residues. Germline V gives CDR1 SGHVS, CDR2 FQNEAQ. This clone was seen a few times. Its specificity is not known. V gene TRBV7-8 combines with J gene TRBJ1-3; the D gene is possibly TRBD1 (6 bases). The sequence came from a man aged 50-60 years in good health and CMV-seronegative. Sequencing was performed on PBMCs. The CDR3 region has the DNA TGTGCCAGCAGCCTGGGACACCCGGACACCATATATTTT. This translates into CASSLGHPDTIYF.